The entry below gives a single T cell receptor (beta chain) sequence along with its context. This sample stems from a study of T cell changes during pregnancy in multiple sclerosis. The CDR3 loop spans 14 amino acids. V was cut by 5 bases and J by 1 base, with 11 bases left in between. Germline values: CDR1 LNHDA, CDR2 SQIVND (reference sequence). TCRdb's copy holds only in-frame clones and misses some; the assay was immunoSEQ multiplex PCR. The sample carries tens of thousands of clones, roughly nine tenths recorded once. The receptor was derived from a female donor with multiple sclerosis, enrolled in a pregnancy study. The sample here was CD8+ T cells from peripheral blood mononuclear cells, taken in the second trimester of pregnancy. The chain joins TRBV19 to TRBJ1-2, with a tentative D call TRBD1 (5 bases). The CDR3 DNA is TGTGCCAGTAGTTCTGACAGTTTTAACTATGGCTACACCTTC. This codes for CASSSDSFNYGYTF. Filled out from reference TRBV19 and TRBJ1-2, the complete variable domain reads DGGITQSPKYLFRKEGQNVTLSCEQNLNHDAMYWYRQDPGQGLRLIYYSQIVNDFQKGDIAEGYSVSREKKESFPLTVTSAQKNPTAFYLCASSSDSFNYGYTFGSGTRLTVV.